This T cell receptor (beta chain) was sequenced in a study of blood T cells in healthy people across ages. For the study at large: Every two T cells gave about one barcoded beta molecule via template switching.

Sample-barcoded 5' priming and a J-beta primer mix drove a second PCR of 7 to 11 cycles. TCRdb recomputed calls from the 5' RACE reads with MiXCR, one row per CDR3 protein. The table shows more than 900,000 distinct CDR3 sequences, with roughly 24% occurring only once. Germline CDR1 reads MNHEY; CDR2 reads SVGEGT. CDR3 length: 15 amino acids. V gave up 2 bases and J gave up 4 bases; unmatched junction bases: 3. Total RNA was extracted at no less than 6 micrograms per sample. These data were also reused for a study on T cells of mothers and their children. From that report: Unrelated mother-child pairs always had slightly, but never significantly, lower normalized overlap than related pairs.

The TCR sequence derives from a girl aged 2-10 years in good health. The sequencing input was blood. The chain carries TRBV6-2 or TRBV6-3 and TRBJ2-3; 10 bases map to TRBD2. The CDR3 DNA reads TGTGCCAGCAGTTACCTAGCGGGGGCACCAGATACGCAGTATTTT. It is translated as CASSYLAGAPDTQYF.